Each of the 30 T cell receptor beta chains below was sequenced from the same sample in a study of cytotoxic CD8 clonotypes in ibrutinib-treated CLL. Sequenced by immunoSEQ multiplex PCR; TCRdb stores in-frame clones only, minus some. Of about 300,000 clones listed, 67% are singletons. The material sequenced was PBMCs, taken after 36 months of ibrutinib treatment. Source of these receptors: a human donor with chronic lymphocytic leukemia.

V gene TRBV20-1 combines with J gene TRBJ2-7; D call uncertain. Trimming shortened V by 5 bases and J by 7 bases, and 12 bases separated the two germline ends. CDR1 is DFQATT and CDR2 is SNEGSKA in the germline V gene (reference sequence). The CDR3 is 11 residues long. The CDR3 here is CSAHSVAEQYF. The CDR3 DNA is TGCAGTGCTCACTCGGTGGCGGAGCAGTACTTC.

The chain links TRBV4-1 to TRBJ1-5; D is perhaps TRBD1 (5 bases). The CDR3 is 17 amino acids. Germline V gene lookup returns CDR1 MGHRA and CDR2 YSYEKL. Trimming took 1 base from V and 3 from J, leaving 16 bases between them. CDR3 sequence reads: CASSQGARATYNQPQHF. The CDR3 coding sequence is TGCGCCAGCAGCCAAGGGGCCAGGGCCACCTACAATCAGCCCCAGCATTTT.

A note on this clone: Germline is not matched at one junction end, which may reflect a read error. The chain recombines TRBV5-1 with TRBJ2-1, with D possibly being TRBD1 (5 bases). Germline V gene data show CDR1 as SGHRS and CDR2 as YFSETQ. The CDR3 spans 13 residues. Here the CDR3 DNA reads TGCGCCAGCAGCTTGGGGCAACAGGACCGTGCGGTCTTC. Protein sequence: CASSLGQQDRAVF.

The chain is built from TRBV4-1 and TRBJ2-7; no reliable D call. CDR3 length: 13 amino acids. Germline V CDR1 and CDR2: MGHRA, YSYEKL. V lost 4 bases, J lost 5 bases, and 12 bases lay in between. The DNA for the CDR3 is TGCGCCAGCAGCCTTTGGGTAGGCAACGAGCAGTACTTC. It encodes CASSLWVGNEQYF.

This clone showed up just once. V and J are TRBV5-1 and TRBJ2-5; D perhaps matches TRBD1 (6 bases). This CDR3 region has 15 residues. The V gene's germline CDR1 is SGHRS and CDR2 YFSETQ. V gave up 7 bases and J gave up 2 bases, with 18 bases separating them. The CDR3 reads CASPPTGTPQETQYF. In DNA, the CDR3 is TGCGCCAGCCCTCCGACCGGGACACCGCAAGAGACCCAGTACTTC.

V and J are TRBV7-2 and TRBJ1-2; TRBD1 matches 7 bases. The CDR3 covers 13 residues. With 1 base clipped from V and 8 bases from J, the junction kept 4 bases outside the gene matches. The germline V gene encodes CDR1 SGHTA and CDR2 FQGNSA. In DNA form, the CDR3 reads TGTGCCAGCAGCTTAGAGGGGGCTCGAGGCTACACCTTC. Translation: CASSLEGARGYTF.

J is TRBJ1-5 and V is TRBV2; D uncertain. This CDR3 has 14 amino acids. The V gene lost 1 base and the J gene lost 4 bases, with 8 bases spanning the gap. Germline assignment: CDR1 SNHLY and CDR2 FYNNEI. CDR3: CASSEEPGNQPQHF. The CDR3 region has the DNA TGTGCCAGCAGTGAAGAGCCGGGAAATCAGCCCCAGCATTTT.

The V call is TRBV6-6, the J call TRBJ1-5; D uncertain. The CDR3 runs 15 residues. The germline V gene encodes CDR1 MNHNY and CDR2 SVGAGI (reference sequence). V was pared by 5 bases and J by 0 bases, with 11 bases between. CDR3 protein: CASSDLRNSNQPQHF. The CDR3 bases are TGTGCCAGCAGTGACCTCAGAAATAGCAATCAGCCCCAGCATTTT.

The chain uses TRBV19 and TRBJ1-2; 8 bases agree with TRBD1. The V segment lost 8 bases and the J segment 3 bases; nucleotides outside the gene matches: 11. In germline, CDR1 is LNHDA, CDR2 SQIVND (reference sequence). The CDR3 is 15 residues long. DNA of the CDR3: TGTGCCAGTCTACAACGACAGGGGTGGGACTATGGCTACACCTTC. It codes for CASLQRQGWDYGYTF.

This sequence joins TRBV19 and TRBJ2-7, with TRBD2 matching 11 bases. Trimming took 2 bases from V and 3 from J; bases not matched to a gene: 3. This CDR3 has 15 amino acids. The germline V gene encodes CDR1 LNHDA and CDR2 SQIVND (reference sequence). Here the CDR3 DNA reads TGTGCCAGTAGTATACTAGCGGGGGGCCTCTACGAGCAGTACTTC. It codes for CASSILAGGLYEQYF.

V and J are TRBV13 and TRBJ2-2; 9 bases agree with TRBD1. CDR3 length equals 16 residues. J lost 0 bases, V lost 4 bases, and 3 bases had no gene match. CDR1 and CDR2 (germline): PRHDT, FYEKMQ (reference sequence). The CDR3 bases are TGTGCCAGCAGCTCCCGACAGGGGGCGAACACCGGGGAGCTGTTTTTT. Protein: CASSSRQGANTGELFF.

This chain uses TRBV6-5 with TRBJ2-7, with TRBD2 matching over 12 bases. Germline-derived CDR1 and CDR2 are MNHEY and SVGAGI. There are 16 residues in the CDR3. Trimming cost V 2 bases and J 3 bases; bases outside gene matches: 5. The CDR3 DNA follows: TGTGCCAGCAGTTACCAACCGGGACTAGCGGGCTACGAGCAGTACTTC. Translation: CASSYQPGLAGYEQYF.

J is TRBJ2-3 and V is TRBV9, with 11 bases fitting TRBD2. Germline lookup yields CDR1 SGDLS and CDR2 YYNGEE. The ends lost 4 bases at V and 0 bases at J; junction bases unmatched: 4. The length of the CDR3 is 16 residues. The DNA for the CDR3 is TGTGCCAGCAGCCCCCTAGCGGGAGGCAGCACAGATACGCAGTATTTT. Its translation is CASSPLAGGSTDTQYF.

V gene TRBV2 combines with J gene TRBJ2-7; 10 bases line up with TRBD2. The CDR3 runs to 16 residues. V was pared by 1 base and J by 4 bases, with 7 bases of the junction left unmatched. The germline gives CDR1 SNHLY, CDR2 FYNNEI. The CDR3 sequence is CASSEEEGLAPYEQYF. CDR3 in DNA: TGTGCCAGCAGTGAAGAAGAGGGACTAGCGCCTTACGAGCAGTACTTC.

The table lists this clone with a count of one. The genes are TRBV6-1 and TRBJ2-6; 7 nucleotides align to TRBD1. The CDR3 is 14 amino acids. CDR1 MNHNS and CDR2 SASEGT come from the germline V gene. With V trimmed by 8 bases and J by 3 bases, 4 bases remained unmatched. CDR3 residues: CASRRGLGANVLTF. The CDR3 nucleotides are TGTGCCAGCCGAAGGGGGCTTGGGGCCAACGTCCTGACTTTC.

This clone was counted between two and nine times. J is TRBJ1-6 and V is TRBV6-5, with TRBD1 matching 10 bases. The CDR3 has 14 residues. Trimming at V came to 6 bases and at J to 8 bases, leaving 4 bases not matched to a gene. Germline lookup yields CDR1 MNHEY and CDR2 SVGAGI. CDR3 protein: CASRTGTGDSPLHF. The CDR3 DNA reads as TGTGCCAGCAGAACCGGGACAGGGGATTCACCCCTCCACTTT.

The chain uses TRBV13 and TRBJ1-5, with D possibly TRBD1 on 5 matching bases. This CDR3 region has 18 residues. Trimming shortened V by 5 bases and J by 4 bases, and 24 bases separated the two germline ends. Germline loops: CDR1 PRHDT, CDR2 FYEKMQ (reference sequence). The CDR3 protein is CASSRTPVGAGPNQPQHF. CDR3 nucleotides: TGTGCCAGCAGCCGTACGCCAGTCGGGGCAGGGCCAAATCAGCCCCAGCATTTT.

The count of this clone is one. This chain joins TRBV9 and TRBJ2-3, with TRBD2 identical over 11 bases. After removal of 3 bases from V and 3 bases from J, the junction contained 9 bases not matched to a gene. Germline V lookup: CDR1 SGDLS, CDR2 YYNGEE. This CDR3 comprises 17 residues. In DNA form, the CDR3 reads TGTGCCAGCAGCGACACCGGGACTAGCGGCCATACAGATACGCAGTATTTT. Translation: CASSDTGTSGHTDTQYF.

Of note for this clone: The junction shows a germline mismatch at one end, possibly a read error. This rearrangement joins TRBV4-1 to TRBJ2-7, with D perhaps matching TRBD2 (6 bases). Germline assignment: CDR1 MGHRA and CDR2 YSYEKL. CDR3 length equals 14 residues. The CDR3 reads CASRQGASAYEQYF. The CDR3 region has the DNA TGCGCCAGCAGACAAGGCGCTAGCGCCTACGAGCAGTACTTC.

The V and J genes are TRBV6-5 and TRBJ1-6; D call uncertain. The CDR3 consists of 15 residues. CDR1 MNHEY and CDR2 SVGAGI come from the germline V gene. Trimming stripped 5 bases from V and 5 bases from J, with 13 bases between. Here the CDR3 DNA reads TGTGCCAGCAGTACTTACGGGGTTAATAATTCACCCCTCCACTTT. This translates into CASSTYGVNNSPLHF.

The chain is built from TRBV9 and TRBJ1-6, with D perhaps matching TRBD1 (5 bases). Trimming cost V 4 bases and J 9 bases, with 11 bases left between them. Looked up from germline, CDR1 is SGDLS and CDR2 is YYNGEE. The CDR3 is 13 residues long. The CDR3 nucleotides read TGTGCCAGCAGCCCAGGGTATTCTTCACCCCTCCACTTT. Amino acids: CASSPGYSSPLHF.

J is TRBJ1-2 and V is TRBV2; D is unresolved. V shed 6 bases and J shed 4 bases, with 6 bases lying between them. This CDR3 region has 11 residues. The germline V gene has CDR1 SNHLY and CDR2 FYNNEI. The CDR3 spells CASSPSYGYTF. CDR3 in DNA: TGTGCCAGCAGCCCTAGCTATGGCTACACCTTC. Drawing the rest from reference TRBV2 and TRBJ1-2, the complete variable domain is EPEVTQTPSHQVTQMGQEVILRCVPISNHLYFYWYRQILGQKVEFLVSFYNNEISEKSEIFDDQFSVERPDGSNFTLKIRSTKLEDSAMYFCASSPSYGYTFGSGTRLTVV.

The chain carries TRBV4-1 and TRBJ2-4; D possibly matches TRBD1 or TRBD2 (5 bases each). Trimming took 3 bases from V and 10 from J, leaving 13 bases between them. This CDR3 is built from 13 residues. Germline lookup yields CDR1 MGHRA and CDR2 YSYEKL. The CDR3 region is CASSQGESRIQYF. The CDR3 DNA is TGCGCCAGCAGCCAGGGGGAGTCCAGAATTCAGTACTTC.

CDR3: CASSLVPRFPSTDTQYF. The CDR3 bases are TGCGCCAGCAGCTTGGTGCCAAGGTTTCCTAGCACAGATACGCAGTATTTT. J is TRBJ2-3 and V is TRBV5-1; no clear D gene. This CDR3 region has 17 residues. Per the germline V gene, CDR1 is SGHRS and CDR2 is YFSETQ. Trimming cost V 0 bases and J 0 bases, with 14 bases left between them.

V usage is TRBV28 and J usage is TRBJ2-7; TRBD2 might be the D (6 bases). CDR1 and CDR2 (germline): MDHEN, SYDVKM. The CDR3 spans 14 residues. The germline V and J ends were trimmed by 3 bases and 2 bases, with 11 bases remaining between them. Here the CDR3 reads CASSFRESPYEQYF. The DNA of the CDR3 is TGTGCCAGCAGTTTTCGGGAGAGTCCCTACGAGCAGTACTTC.

This rearrangement joins TRBV5-1 to TRBJ2-1; perhaps TRBD2 as D (5 bases). The CDR3 is 15 residues long. With 0 bases removed from V and 0 bases from J, the gap between germline ends came to 7 bases. The germline CDR1 and CDR2 sequences are SGHRS and YFSETQ. The CDR3 here is CASSLAGYSYNEQFF. The CDR3 coding sequence is TGCGCCAGCAGCTTGGCGGGGTACTCCTACAATGAGCAGTTCTTC.

The chain links TRBV6-5 to TRBJ1-3; no definite D call. The germline CDR1 and CDR2 sequences are MNHEY and SVGAGI. This CDR3 contains 12 residues. Trimming removed 4 bases at V and 3 bases at J, with 4 bases between. As DNA, the CDR3 is TGTGCCAGCAGTTCCGTTGGAAACACCATATATTTT. Translation gives CASSSVGNTIYF.

This clone was seen more than once but under ten times. The chain uses TRBV4-1 and TRBJ1-2, with D hard to call. Germline CDR1 and CDR2: MGHRA and YSYEKL. The CDR3 loop spans 15 amino acids. The V end lost 0 bases, the J end lost 3 bases, and 11 bases lay between the germline ends. This CDR3 is CASSQDRNKHYGYTF. CDR3 DNA: TGCGCCAGCAGCCAAGATAGGAACAAACACTATGGCTACACCTTC.

This clone appeared a few times. The V and J genes are TRBV10-3 and TRBJ2-7; tentative D call: TRBD1 (6 bases). The CDR3 consists of 13 residues. Per the germline V gene, CDR1 is ENHRY and CDR2 is SYGVKD. The ends were cut back, 4 bases at V and 4 bases at J, with 11 bases in the middle. This CDR3 reads CAISGSGQYEQYF. DNA of the CDR3: TGTGCCATCAGTGGCAGCGGACAGTACGAGCAGTACTTC.

The chain recombines TRBV14 with TRBJ1-2, with no clear D. Germline V gives CDR1 SGHDN, CDR2 FVKESK. V gave up 4 bases and J gave up 5 bases, with 11 bases separating them. The CDR3 consists of 13 residues. CDR3 DNA sequence: TGTGCCAGCAGCCCTCGGGATGTGTATGGCTACACCTTC. Its translation is CASSPRDVYGYTF.